This T cell receptor (beta chain) was recorded in a study of shared clonotypes between healthy human individuals (dated by TCRdb to the early 2020s). Broadly, across the study: A few men and two women, aged 18 to 49 years, made up the cohort. To increase sequencing depth and limit assay-specific biases, TCR repertoire library preparation and sequencing were carried out by different laboratories using diverse techniques. To estimate repertoire size and how much clonotypes are shared between individuals, the study performed deep sequencing of blood TCR repertoires from roughly five healthy adults. Each donor's leukapheresis produced roughly between about 0.9 and 9.5 billion PBMCs.

Regarding this clone: Its antigen is not yet known. One base separates it from a far larger clone, so it is likely a read error.

The CDR3 sequence holds 18 residues, the cysteine and phenylalanine included. Solely the CDR3 DNA is kept, with 54 bases framed from the first base. From a lookup of the germline V gene, CDR1 and CDR2 are SQVTM and ANQGSEA. Donors were healthy HIV-negative adults with no recently reported acute infections or vaccinations. Only Caucasian adults living in Nashville, Tennessee, USA were represented among the donors. In the unsorted samples, 70 million to 95 million PBMCs were counted, and genomic DNA was extracted using the QIAamp DNA Blood Mini kit. Blood was collected by leukapheresis, and PBMCs were isolated by Ficoll-Histopaque density gradient centrifugation and then cryopreserved in liquid nitrogen vapor phase. Broad study findings and their caveats: The small number of donors limited the genetic and exposure-history diversity represented. Sampling was restricted to blood, and TCR repertoires in tissue are likely to differ from TCR repertoires in blood. Based on pairwise subsampling, the degree of clonotype sharing among donors was expected to be affected by sequencing depth.

Using the deep immunoSEQ assay, TCR CDR3 regions were amplified from genomic DNA by multiplex PCR. Extracted genomic DNA from each cell subset was distributed evenly across all wells of several immunoSEQ 96-well plates, and each plate was treated as a replicate. For unsorted PBMC, approximately 300 ng of genomic DNA, equivalent to 30,000 to 35,000 T cell genomes, went into each replicate PCR. Unsorted PBMC genomic DNA was sequenced across ten immunoSEQ deep assay plates. Purified libraries were quantified with a Qubit 3.0 fluorometer, sized on a Bioanalyzer 2100, and re-quantified with the KAPA Library Quantification kit. Every immunoSEQ 96-well plate was sequenced on a dedicated single-read 150-cycle Illumina NextSeq 550 flow cell. The paper's processing steps were these. Because the immunoSEQ output held only junctional sequences and lacked quality scores, the filtering could not match the filtering applied to full-length reads. Sequences were annotated with PyIR, a Python wrapper for IgBLAST v1.9, using IMGT germline references to assign V/J genes and CDR3. Any read was removed if the V/J assignment was weak (E-value above 1e-6), the CDR3 was missing, or the read contained stop codons, out-of-frame junctions, or ambiguous translated residues. V3J clonotypes were defined as sequences sharing the same inferred V gene, J gene, and CDR3 amino acid sequence. The percentage overlap between two repertoires was calculated by dividing the number of shared unique clonotypes by the size of the smaller repertoire. Richness of each repertoire was evaluated using RTK rarefaction, the Chao1 estimator, and Recon v2.1 estimates of unobserved clonotypes. TCRdb provides this immuneACCESS table in a form limited to in-frame rearrangements. Some clones are lacking; in checked studies, under half of them reflect an unresolved V gene, and why the rest are absent is not known. The V and J calls and clone size were taken over from that table, and D and trimming were inferred from the DNA. The sample table records hundreds of thousands of clones; roughly 80% of these occur just once. In total, the top ten clones hold about 11% of the sample.

The clonotype was recovered from a woman aged 40 to 55 in good health. Some clones in this sample may be carry-over from other donors' samples. The specimen was PBMCs. This chain is built from TRBV29-1 and TRBJ1-1, with no D gene named confidently. CDR3 sequence: CSVEPSHLVSDMNAEAFF. In nucleotide form, the sequence is TGCAGCGTTGAACCTTCCCACTTGGTGTCGGATATGAACGCTGAAGCTTTCTTT.